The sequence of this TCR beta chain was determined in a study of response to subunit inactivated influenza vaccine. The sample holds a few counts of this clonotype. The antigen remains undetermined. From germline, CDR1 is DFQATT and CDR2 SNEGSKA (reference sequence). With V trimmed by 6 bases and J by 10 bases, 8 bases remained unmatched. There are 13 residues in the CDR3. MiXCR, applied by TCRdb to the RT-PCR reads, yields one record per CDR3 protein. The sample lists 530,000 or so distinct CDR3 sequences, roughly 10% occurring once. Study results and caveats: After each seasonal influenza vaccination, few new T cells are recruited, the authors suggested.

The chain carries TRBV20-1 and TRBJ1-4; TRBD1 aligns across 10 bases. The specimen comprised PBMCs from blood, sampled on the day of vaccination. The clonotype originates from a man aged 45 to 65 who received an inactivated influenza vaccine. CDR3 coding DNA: TGCAGTGCCACCGGGACAGGGGCGGGAAAACTGTTTTTT. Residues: CSATGTGAGKLFF.